The entry below gives a single T cell receptor (beta chain) sequence along with its context. What it recognizes is unknown. With 3 bases removed from V and 0 bases from J, the gap between germline ends came to 20 bases. This CDR3 is 18 amino acids long. These data belong to a study of T cell responses to AZD1222 COVID-19 vaccine. Study results and caveats: Clonal diversity was possibly underestimated, and the donors were mostly white British, with more females.

The data were produced by immunoSEQ multiplex PCR, yet TCRdb's version contains in-frame clones alone and is incomplete. The repertoire holds about 150,000 clones, with 85% to 95% as singletons. The chain recombines TRBV23-1 with TRBJ1-1; no clear D. TRBV23-1 is given ORF status, its function remaining uncertain. The clonotype was recovered from an adult in good health. Source: peripheral blood, taken on day 0 of AZD1222 vaccination. The CDR3 sequence is CASSHLRKGLRMNTEAFF. As DNA, the CDR3 is TGCGCCAGCAGTCACCTTAGAAAAGGGTTGAGGATGAACACTGAAGCTTTCTTT.